Described below is a single T cell receptor beta chain sequence and its context. The data were obtained in a study of technical replicates of blood from four donors. The CDR3 length is 12 residues. Trimming left V 2 bases short and J 4 bases short, with 6 bases between. CDR1 MGHDK and CDR2 SYGVNS come from the germline V gene. Some clones are missing from TCRdb's copy, which holds only in-frame ones; the method was immunoSEQ multiplex PCR. The sample contains 50,000 or so clones, about 94% of which appear only once. This sequence joins TRBV25-1 and TRBJ2-7; D not certain. Sequencing input: PBMCs. This TCR was sampled from a human donor in good health. Some clones in this sample may be carry-over from other donors' samples. The CDR3 DNA sequence: TGTGCCAGCAGTGAAAGTACTTACGAGCAGTACTTC. Translated: CASSESTYEQYF.